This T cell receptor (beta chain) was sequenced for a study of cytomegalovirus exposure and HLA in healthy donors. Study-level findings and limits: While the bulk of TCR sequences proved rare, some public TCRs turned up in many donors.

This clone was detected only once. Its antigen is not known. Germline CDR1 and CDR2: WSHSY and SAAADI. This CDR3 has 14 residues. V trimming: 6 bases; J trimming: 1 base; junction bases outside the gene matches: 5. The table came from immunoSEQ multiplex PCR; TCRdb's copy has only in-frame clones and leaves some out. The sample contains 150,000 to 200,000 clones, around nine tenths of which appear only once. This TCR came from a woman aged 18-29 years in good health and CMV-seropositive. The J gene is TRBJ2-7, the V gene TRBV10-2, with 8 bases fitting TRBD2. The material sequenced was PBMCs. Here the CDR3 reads CASRSGGLSYEQYF. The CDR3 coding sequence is TGCGCCAGCAGAAGCGGGGGCCTTTCCTACGAGCAGTACTTC.